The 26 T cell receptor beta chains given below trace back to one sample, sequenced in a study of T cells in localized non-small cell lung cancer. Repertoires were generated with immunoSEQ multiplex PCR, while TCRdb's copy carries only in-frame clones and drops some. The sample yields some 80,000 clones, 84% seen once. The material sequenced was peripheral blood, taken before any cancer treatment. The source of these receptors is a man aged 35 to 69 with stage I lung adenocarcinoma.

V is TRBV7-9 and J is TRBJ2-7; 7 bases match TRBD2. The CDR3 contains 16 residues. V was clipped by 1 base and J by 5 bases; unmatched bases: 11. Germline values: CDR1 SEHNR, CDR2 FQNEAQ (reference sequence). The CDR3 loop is CASSLVYGSGVDEQYF. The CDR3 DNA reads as TGTGCCAGCAGCTTAGTGTATGGAAGCGGGGTGGACGAGCAGTACTTC.

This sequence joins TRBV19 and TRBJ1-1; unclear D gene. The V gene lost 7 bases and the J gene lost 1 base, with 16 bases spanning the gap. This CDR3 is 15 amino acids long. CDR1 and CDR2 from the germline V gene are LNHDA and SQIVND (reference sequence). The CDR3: CASMIGGSPNTEAFF. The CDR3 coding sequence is TGTGCCAGTATGATTGGCGGAAGCCCGAACACTGAAGCTTTCTTT.

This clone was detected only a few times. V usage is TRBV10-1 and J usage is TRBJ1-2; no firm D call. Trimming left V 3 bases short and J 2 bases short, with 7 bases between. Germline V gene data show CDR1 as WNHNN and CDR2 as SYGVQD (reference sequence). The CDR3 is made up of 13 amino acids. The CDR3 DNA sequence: TGCGCCAGCAGTGACTCTACCAACTATGGCTACACCTTC. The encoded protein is CASSDSTNYGYTF.

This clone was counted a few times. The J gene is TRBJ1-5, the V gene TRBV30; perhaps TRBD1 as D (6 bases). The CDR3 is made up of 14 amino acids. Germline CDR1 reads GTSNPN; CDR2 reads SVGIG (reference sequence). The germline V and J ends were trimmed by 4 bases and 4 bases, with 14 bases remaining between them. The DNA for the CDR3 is TGTGCCTGGAACGACGGGCAGGGGAATCAGCCCCAGCATTTT. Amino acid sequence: CAWNDGQGNQPQHF.

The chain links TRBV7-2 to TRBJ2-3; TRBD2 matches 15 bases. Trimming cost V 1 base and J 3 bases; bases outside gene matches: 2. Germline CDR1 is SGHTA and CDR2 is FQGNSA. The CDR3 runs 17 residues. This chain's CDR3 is CASSLVGLAGGTDTQYF. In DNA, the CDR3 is TGTGCCAGCAGCTTAGTGGGACTAGCGGGAGGTACAGATACGCAGTATTTT.

The chain's CDR3 is CASWGLAGVYEQFF. In DNA form, the CDR3 reads TGTGCCAGCTGGGGGCTAGCGGGAGTATATGAGCAGTTCTTC. The chain combines TRBV28 with TRBJ2-1; 10 nucleotides agree with TRBD2. Germline values: CDR1 MDHEN, CDR2 SYDVKM. The J segment lost 8 bases and the V segment lost 8 bases, leaving 9 bases of the junction unmatched. CDR3 length equals 14 residues.

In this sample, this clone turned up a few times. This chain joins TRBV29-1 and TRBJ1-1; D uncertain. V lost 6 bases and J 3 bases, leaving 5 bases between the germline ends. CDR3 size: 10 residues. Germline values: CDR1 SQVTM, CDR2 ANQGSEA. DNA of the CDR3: TGCAGCGTGGGATACACTGAAGCTTTCTTT. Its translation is CSVGYTEAFF. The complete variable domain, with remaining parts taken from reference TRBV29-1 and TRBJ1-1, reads SAVISQKPSRDICQRGTSLTIQCQVDSQVTMMFWYRQQPGQSLTLIATANQGSEATYESGFVIDKFPISRPNLTFSTLTVSNMSPEDSSIYLCSVGYTEAFFGQGTRLTVV.

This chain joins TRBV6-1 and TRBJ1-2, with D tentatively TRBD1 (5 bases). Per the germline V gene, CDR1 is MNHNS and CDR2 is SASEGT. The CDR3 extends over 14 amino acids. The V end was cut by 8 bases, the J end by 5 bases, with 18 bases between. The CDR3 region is CASDRDSGIYGYTF. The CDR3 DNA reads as TGTGCCAGCGATCGAGACAGTGGAATATATGGCTACACCTTC.

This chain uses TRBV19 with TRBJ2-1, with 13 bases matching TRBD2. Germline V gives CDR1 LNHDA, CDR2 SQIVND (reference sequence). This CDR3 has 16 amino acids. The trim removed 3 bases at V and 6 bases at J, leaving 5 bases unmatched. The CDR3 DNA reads TGTGCCAGTAGTATTCAACTAGCGGGAGGGCGCAATGAGCAGTTCTTC. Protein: CASSIQLAGGRNEQFF.

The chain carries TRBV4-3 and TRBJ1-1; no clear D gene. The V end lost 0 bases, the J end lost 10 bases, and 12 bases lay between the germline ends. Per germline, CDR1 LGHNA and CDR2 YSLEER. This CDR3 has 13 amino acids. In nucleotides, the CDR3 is TGCGCCAGCAGCCAAGAAACTACCCGGGGAGCTTTCTTT. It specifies CASSQETTRGAFF.

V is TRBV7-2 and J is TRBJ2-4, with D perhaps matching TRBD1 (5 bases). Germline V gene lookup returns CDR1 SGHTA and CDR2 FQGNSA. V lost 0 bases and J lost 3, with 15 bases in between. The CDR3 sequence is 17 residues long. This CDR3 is CASSLAPRGQIKNIQYF. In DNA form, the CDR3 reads TGTGCCAGCAGCTTAGCGCCAAGAGGACAAATCAAAAACATTCAGTACTTC.

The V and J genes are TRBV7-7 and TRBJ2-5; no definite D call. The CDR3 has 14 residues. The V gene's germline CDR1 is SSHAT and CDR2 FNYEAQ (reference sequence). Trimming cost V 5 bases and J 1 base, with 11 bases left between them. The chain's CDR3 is CASSPPSTQETQYF. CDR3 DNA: TGTGCCAGCAGCCCCCCCTCCACCCAAGAGACCCAGTACTTC.

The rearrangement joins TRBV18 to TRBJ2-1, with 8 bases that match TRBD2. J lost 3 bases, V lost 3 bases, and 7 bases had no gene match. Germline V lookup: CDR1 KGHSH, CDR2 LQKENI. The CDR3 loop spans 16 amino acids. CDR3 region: CASSPQSGGGYNEQFF. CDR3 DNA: TGTGCCAGCTCACCCCAATCCGGGGGGGGCTACAATGAGCAGTTCTTC.

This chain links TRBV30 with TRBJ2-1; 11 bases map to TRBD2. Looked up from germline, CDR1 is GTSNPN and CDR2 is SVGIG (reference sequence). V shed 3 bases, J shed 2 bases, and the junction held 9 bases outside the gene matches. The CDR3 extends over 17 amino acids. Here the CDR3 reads CAWSPSSGRAPYNEQFF. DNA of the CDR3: TGTGCCTGGAGCCCGAGTAGCGGGAGGGCCCCCTACAATGAGCAGTTCTTC.

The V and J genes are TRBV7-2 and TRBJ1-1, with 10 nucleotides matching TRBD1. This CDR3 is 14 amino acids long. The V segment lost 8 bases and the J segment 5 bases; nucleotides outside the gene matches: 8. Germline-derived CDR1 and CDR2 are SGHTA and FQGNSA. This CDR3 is CASLRTGGGTEAFF. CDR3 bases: TGTGCCAGCCTGCGGACAGGGGGTGGTACTGAAGCTTTCTTT.

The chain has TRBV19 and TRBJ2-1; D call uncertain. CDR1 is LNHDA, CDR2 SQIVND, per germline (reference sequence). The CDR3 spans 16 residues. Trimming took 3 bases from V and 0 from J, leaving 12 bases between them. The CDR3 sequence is CASSIPPQGSYNEQFF. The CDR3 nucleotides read TGTGCCAGTAGTATTCCCCCACAAGGCTCCTACAATGAGCAGTTCTTC.

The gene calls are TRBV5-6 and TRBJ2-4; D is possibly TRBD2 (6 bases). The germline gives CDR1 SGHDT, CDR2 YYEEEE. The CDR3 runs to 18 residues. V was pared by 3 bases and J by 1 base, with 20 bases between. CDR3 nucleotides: TGTGCCAGCAGCTCCTCCCTTAGTAATGCGGGGGCCAAAAACATTCAGTACTTC. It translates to CASSSSLSNAGAKNIQYF.

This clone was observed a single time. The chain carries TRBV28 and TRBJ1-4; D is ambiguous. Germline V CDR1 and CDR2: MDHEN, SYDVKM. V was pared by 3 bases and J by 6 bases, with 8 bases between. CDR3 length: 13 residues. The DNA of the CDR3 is TGTGCCAGCAGTTTCCGGGCTTATGAAAAACTGTTTTTT. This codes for CASSFRAYEKLFF.

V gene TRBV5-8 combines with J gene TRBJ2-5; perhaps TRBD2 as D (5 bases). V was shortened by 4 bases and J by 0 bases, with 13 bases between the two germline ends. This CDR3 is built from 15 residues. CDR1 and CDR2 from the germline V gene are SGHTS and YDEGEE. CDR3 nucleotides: TGTGCCAGCAGCCTTGGGCAGGACTACCAAGAGACCCAGTACTTC. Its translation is CASSLGQDYQETQYF.

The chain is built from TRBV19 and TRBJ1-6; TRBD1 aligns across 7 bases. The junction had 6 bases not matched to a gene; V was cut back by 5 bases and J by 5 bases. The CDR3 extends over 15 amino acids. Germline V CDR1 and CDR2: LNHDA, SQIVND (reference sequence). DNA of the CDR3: TGTGCCAGTAGTCGGACAGGAGAAGATAATTCACCCCTCCACTTT. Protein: CASSRTGEDNSPLHF.

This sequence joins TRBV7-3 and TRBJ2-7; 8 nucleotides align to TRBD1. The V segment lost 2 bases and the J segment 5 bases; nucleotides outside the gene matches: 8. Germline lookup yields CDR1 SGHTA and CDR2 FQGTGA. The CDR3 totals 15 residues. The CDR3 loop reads CASSLSGQVADEQYF. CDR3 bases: TGTGCCAGCAGCTTATCGGGACAGGTCGCCGACGAGCAGTACTTC.

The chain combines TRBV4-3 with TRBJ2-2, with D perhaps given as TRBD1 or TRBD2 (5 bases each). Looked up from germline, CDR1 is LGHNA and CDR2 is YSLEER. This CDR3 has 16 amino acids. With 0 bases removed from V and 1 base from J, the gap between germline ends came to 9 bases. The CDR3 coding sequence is TGCGCCAGCAGCCAAGATTGGGGGATGAACACCGGGGAGCTGTTTTTT. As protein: CASSQDWGMNTGELFF.

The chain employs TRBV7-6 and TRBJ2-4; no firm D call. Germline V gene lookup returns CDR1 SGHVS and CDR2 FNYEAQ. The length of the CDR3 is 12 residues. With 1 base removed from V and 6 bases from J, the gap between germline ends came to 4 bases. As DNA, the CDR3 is TGTGCCAGCAGCTTAGGCGGAAACATTCAGTACTTC. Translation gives CASSLGGNIQYF.

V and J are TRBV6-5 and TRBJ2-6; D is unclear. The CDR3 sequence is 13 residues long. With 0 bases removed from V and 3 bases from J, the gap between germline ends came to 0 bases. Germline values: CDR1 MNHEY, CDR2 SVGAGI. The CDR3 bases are TGTGCCAGCAGTTACTCTGGGGCCAACGTCCTGACTTTC. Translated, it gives CASSYSGANVLTF.

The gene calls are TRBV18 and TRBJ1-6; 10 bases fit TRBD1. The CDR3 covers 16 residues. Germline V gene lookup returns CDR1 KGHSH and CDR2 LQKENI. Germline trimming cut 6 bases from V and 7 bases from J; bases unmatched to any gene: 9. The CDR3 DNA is TGTGCCAGCTCGCCCGGGACAGGGGATCGCAATTCACCCCTCCACTTT. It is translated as CASSPGTGDRNSPLHF. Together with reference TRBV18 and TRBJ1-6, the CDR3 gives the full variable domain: NAGVMQNPRHLVRRRGQEARLRCSPMKGHSHVYWYRQLPEEGLKFMVYLQKENIIDESGMPKERFSAEFPKEGPSILRIQQVVRGDSAAYFCASSPGTGDRNSPLHFGNGTRLTVT.

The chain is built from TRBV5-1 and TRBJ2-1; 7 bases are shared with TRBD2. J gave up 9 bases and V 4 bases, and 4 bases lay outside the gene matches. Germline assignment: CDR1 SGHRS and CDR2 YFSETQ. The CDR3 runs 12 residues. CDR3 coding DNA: TGCGCCAGCAGCCTCTCGGGGGGTGAGCAGTTCTTC. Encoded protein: CASSLSGGEQFF.